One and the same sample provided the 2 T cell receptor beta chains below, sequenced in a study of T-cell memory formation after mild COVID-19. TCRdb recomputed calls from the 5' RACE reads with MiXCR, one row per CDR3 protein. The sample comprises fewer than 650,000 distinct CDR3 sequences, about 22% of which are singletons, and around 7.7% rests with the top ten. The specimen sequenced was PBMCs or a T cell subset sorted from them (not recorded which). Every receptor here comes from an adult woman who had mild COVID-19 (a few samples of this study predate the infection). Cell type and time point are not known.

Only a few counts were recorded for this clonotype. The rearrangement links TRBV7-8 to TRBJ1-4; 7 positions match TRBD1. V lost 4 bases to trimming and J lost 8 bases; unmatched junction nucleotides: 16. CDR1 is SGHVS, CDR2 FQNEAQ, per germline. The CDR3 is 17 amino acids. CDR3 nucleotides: TGTGCCAGCAGCTCCCACCCTCGACAGGGTTTAGAGGAAAAACTGTTTTTT. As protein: CASSSHPRQGLEEKLFF.

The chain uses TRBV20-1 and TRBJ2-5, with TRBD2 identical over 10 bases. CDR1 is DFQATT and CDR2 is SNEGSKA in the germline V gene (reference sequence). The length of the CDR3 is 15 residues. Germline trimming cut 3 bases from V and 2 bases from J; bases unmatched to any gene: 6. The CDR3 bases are TGCAGTGCTAGCGTTGGGACTAGCGAACAAGAGACCCAGTACTTC. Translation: CSASVGTSEQETQYF.